These T cell receptor beta chains were read from a single sample in a study of T-cell memory formation after mild COVID-19. TCRdb processed the 5' RACE reads anew with MiXCR; each CDR3 protein has one entry. The data show about 240,000 distinct CDR3 sequences, over 8.5% seen once. Input material: PBMCs or a T cell subset sorted from them (not recorded which). The receptors shown here come from a man aged 18 to 29 who had mild COVID-19 (a few samples of this study predate the infection). Cell type and time point are not known. Both conserved end residues are part of each CDR3. A D gene is named only where the DNA matches it firmly. Clone size is given for some rows only: seen once, a few or many times, or a class if the clone is expanded.

size: .; D: .; V: TRBV4-3; J: TRBJ2-1; CDR3: CASSPRTLREQFF; DNA: TGCGCCAGCAGCCCCCGGACCTTAAGGGAGCAGTTCTTC
size: many; D: .; V: TRBV7-3; J: TRBJ2-2; CDR3: CASSLKGFRTGELFF; DNA: TGTGCCAGCAGCTTAAAAGGGTTCAGGACCGGGGAGCTGTTTTTT
size: many; D: .; V: TRBV12-3/TRBV12-4; J: TRBJ2-5; CDR3: CASRGPEYQETQYF; DNA: TGTGCCAGCAGAGGACCAGAGTACCAAGAGACCCAGTACTTC
size: many; D: .; V: TRBV7-2; J: TRBJ2-3; CDR3: CASSLGVDTQYF; DNA: TGTGCCAGCAGCCTGGGAGTAGATACGCAGTATTTT
size: many; D: .; V: TRBV7-9; J: TRBJ2-3; CDR3: CASSSRRGRGDTQYF; DNA: TGTGCCAGCAGCTCCCGTCGGGGCCGGGGAGATACGCAGTATTTT
size: few; D: TRBD1; V: TRBV12-3/TRBV12-4; J: TRBJ2-2; CDR3: CASRGRQGNTGELFF; DNA: TGTGCCAGCAGGGGGCGACAGGGGAACACCGGGGAGCTGTTTTTT
size: .; D: .; V: TRBV29-1; J: TRBJ2-5; CDR3: CSAPKTQYF; DNA: TGCAGCGCCCCGAAGACCCAGTACTTC
size: .; D: .; V: TRBV5-1; J: TRBJ2-1; CDR3: CASSLAHQGIGGDEQFF; DNA: TGCGCCAGCAGCTTGGCCCATCAGGGTATAGGCGGTGATGAGCAGTTCTTC
size: few; D: .; V: TRBV9; J: TRBJ2-7; CDR3: CASSVGYGGWYEQYF; DNA: TGTGCCAGCAGCGTAGGATATGGGGGCTGGTACGAGCAGTACTTC
size: few; D: TRBD2; V: TRBV9; J: TRBJ2-3; CDR3: CASSTTTSGSTDTQYF; DNA: TGTGCCAGCAGCACCACGACTAGCGGCAGCACAGATACGCAGTATTTT
size: few; D: TRBD2; V: TRBV6-4; J: TRBJ2-6; CDR3: CASSEAGGPGANVLTF; DNA: TGTGCCAGCAGTGAAGCGGGGGGGCCTGGGGCCAACGTCCTGACTTTC
size: .; D: .; V: TRBV12-3/TRBV12-4; J: TRBJ1-5; CDR3: CASSPIDNQPQHF; DNA: TGTGCCAGCAGCCCGATAGACAATCAGCCCCAGCATTTT
size: .; D: .; V: TRBV4-2; J: TRBJ1-5; CDR3: CASSQDLSSVGSNQPQHF; DNA: TGTGCCAGCAGCCAAGATTTAAGTTCGGTCGGGAGCAATCAGCCCCAGCATTTT
size: .; D: .; V: TRBV7-9; J: TRBJ2-5; CDR3: CASSSREQQETQYF; DNA: TGTGCCAGCAGCTCCCGGGAGCAACAAGAGACCCAGTACTTC
size: .; D: .; V: TRBV5-1; J: TRBJ2-3; CDR3: CASSLGSGRGTDTQYF; DNA: TGCGCCAGCAGCTTGGGATCGGGTCGTGGCACAGATACGCAGTATTTT
size: few; D: TRBD2; V: TRBV7-8; J: TRBJ2-3; CDR3: CASSFGLARGYTQYF; DNA: TGTGCCAGCAGCTTCGGACTAGCCCGCGGATATACGCAGTATTTT
size: medium-sized; D: TRBD1; V: TRBV7-2; J: TRBJ2-3; CDR3: CASSPDRNTDTQYF; DNA: TGTGCCAGCAGCCCGGACAGGAACACAGATACGCAGTATTTT
size: few; D: .; V: TRBV10-2; J: TRBJ2-3; CDR3: CASSRQASLQDTQYF; DNA: TGCGCCAGCAGCCGACAGGCCTCGTTACAAGATACGCAGTATTTT
size: .; D: TRBD1; V: TRBV20-1; J: TRBJ1-5; CDR3: CSARGPGQGRGQPQHF; DNA: TGCAGTGCTAGAGGGCCCGGACAGGGTAGGGGTCAGCCCCAGCATTTT
size: few; D: TRBD2; V: TRBV5-1; J: TRBJ2-1; CDR3: CASSSSAGGSSYNEQFF; DNA: TGCGCCAGCAGCTCGTCAGCGGGGGGAAGCTCCTACAATGAGCAGTTCTTC
size: few; D: .; V: TRBV12-3/TRBV12-4; J: TRBJ2-5; CDR3: CASSFRLGDRETQYF; DNA: TGTGCCAGCAGTTTCCGTTTGGGGGATCGGGAGACCCAGTACTTC
size: many; D: .; V: TRBV12-3/TRBV12-4; J: TRBJ2-3; CDR3: CASSLGLSTDTQYF; DNA: TGTGCCAGCAGTTTAGGACTAAGCACAGATACGCAGTATTTT
size: few; D: .; V: TRBV7-9; J: TRBJ1-6; CDR3: CASSYSTGPSYNSPLHF; DNA: TGTGCCAGCAGCTATTCGACAGGCCCGTCCTATAATTCACCCCTCCACTTT
size: .; D: TRBD1; V: TRBV7-6; J: TRBJ2-3; CDR3: CASSSTGGQDTQYF; DNA: TGTGCCAGCAGCTCGACAGGGGGCCAGGATACGCAGTATTTT
size: few; D: TRBD2; V: TRBV6-5; J: TRBJ2-5; CDR3: CASSYRLAQKETQYF; DNA: TGTGCCAGCAGTTATCGACTAGCACAGAAAGAGACCCAGTACTTC
size: .; D: TRBD2; V: TRBV15; J: TRBJ2-3; CDR3: CATSRDGRGPDTQYF; DNA: TGTGCCACCAGCAGAGATGGGAGGGGCCCAGATACGCAGTATTTT
size: many; D: TRBD2; V: TRBV7-2; J: TRBJ2-5; CDR3: CASSLNPGTRGGLETQYF; DNA: TGTGCCAGCAGCTTAAACCCAGGGACGCGGGGGGGCCTGGAGACCCAGTACTTC
size: few; D: .; V: TRBV5-1; J: TRBJ2-1; CDR3: CASSRLGAGEQFF; DNA: TGCGCCAGCAGCAGGTTAGGGGCAGGTGAGCAGTTCTTC
size: .; D: .; V: TRBV6-2/TRBV6-3; J: TRBJ2-3; CDR3: CASSSRSDTQYF; DNA: TGTGCCAGCAGTTCTAGGTCAGATACGCAGTATTTT
size: .; D: .; V: TRBV5-1; J: TRBJ1-1; CDR3: CASSLGQGLNTEAFF; DNA: TGCGCCAGCAGCTTGGGGCAGGGATTGAACACTGAAGCTTTCTTT
size: few; D: .; V: TRBV27; J: TRBJ2-7; CDR3: CASSLGGGFYEQYF; DNA: TGTGCCAGCAGTTTGGGAGGGGGCTTCTACGAGCAGTACTTC